A selection of T cell receptor beta chains follows, all from one sample in a study of Ad26.COV2.S vaccination and SARS-CoV-2 variants. Using immunoSEQ multiplex PCR, the repertoire was profiled, and TCRdb retains in-frame clones only, with some absent. The sample gives some 390,000 clones, over 75% of which show up once; 1.5% to 2% is in the top ten. The input for sequencing was peripheral blood, taken in a trial of Ad26.COV2.S vaccine versus placebo. The receptors were gathered from a person between 18 and 65 years old who received the Ad26.COV2.S COVID-19 vaccine or a placebo. CDR3s include the opening cysteine and the closing phenylalanine or tryptophan. A D gene is named only where the DNA matches it firmly. Clone size is shown for a subset of rows, as once, few, many or a class of expanded clone.

v_gene	abundance	d_gene	j_gene	CDR3nt	CDR3aa
TRBV19	.	.	TRBJ1-5	TGTGCCAGTAGTATCCCGGGGCTGAGCAATCAGCCCCAGCATTTT	CASSIPGLSNQPQHF
TRBV18	.	TRBD2	TRBJ2-2	TGTGCCAGCTCACCACTCCTAGCGGGTTTCACCGGGGAGCTGTTTTTT	CASSPLLAGFTGELFF
TRBV28	.	TRBD1	TRBJ2-7	TGTGCCAGCAGGACAGGGTTATACTCGTCCTACGAGCAGTACTTC	CASRTGLYSSYEQYF
TRBV28	.	.	TRBJ2-5	TGTGCCAGCAACGAGGGGCGAGAGACCCAGTACTTC	CASNEGRETQYF
TRBV27	.	.	TRBJ2-7	TGTGCCAGCAGCCCACGAGGCGGGTACGGCTACGAGCAGTACTTC	CASSPRGGYGYEQYF
TRBV2	.	TRBD1	TRBJ2-2	TGTGCCAGCAACCGGGACAGGAACACCGGGGAGCTGTTTTTT	CASNRDRNTGELFF
TRBV4-1	.	TRBD2	TRBJ2-7	TGCGCCAGCAGCCAGGAACCCGGGACTAGCGGTTCCTACGAGCAGTACTTC	CASSQEPGTSGSYEQYF
TRBV6-5	.	TRBD1	TRBJ2-5	TGTGCCAGCAGGACAGGGTGGCAACAAGAGACCCAGTACTTC	CASRTGWQQETQYF
TRBV30	.	.	TRBJ2-3	TGTGTGGGGAGAACAGATACGCAGTATTTT	CVGRTDTQYF
TRBV3-1/TRBV3-2	.	TRBD1	TRBJ2-7	TGTGCCAGCAGCCAAGAGACAGGGACCTACGAGCAGTACTTC	CASSQETGTYEQYF
TRBV7-3	.	.	TRBJ1-6	TGTGCCAGCAGCTTAACGGGGAGCTCCTATAATTCACCCCTCCACTTT	CASSLTGSSYNSPLHF
TRBV24-1	.	.	TRBJ2-7	TGTGCCACCAGCCTTGGACAGACACCCTACGAGCAGTACTTC	CATSLGQTPYEQYF
TRBV5-6	.	.	TRBJ1-1	TGTGCCAGCAGCTTTGGGGGCGGCACTGAAGCTTTCTTT	CASSFGGGTEAFF
TRBV27	.	.	TRBJ2-2	TGTGCCAGCAGTTTATTCCTAGGAAGCACCGGGGAGCTGTTTTTT	CASSLFLGSTGELFF
TRBV5-6	.	.	TRBJ1-6	TGTGCCAGTGGCTACGGAGGGGGGCCCCTCCACTTT	CASGYGGGPLHF
TRBV6-5	.	.	TRBJ1-3	TGTGCCAGCACGCGGGGAGACACCATATATTTT	CASTRGDTIYF
TRBV14	.	TRBD1	TRBJ1-6	TGTGCCAGCAGCCTCCCAGGACAGGGGAGTTCACCCCTCCACTTT	CASSLPGQGSSPLHF
TRBV15	.	.	TRBJ2-3	TGTGCCACCAGCAGAGGGAGGAGCACAGATACGCAGTATTTT	CATSRGRSTDTQYF
TRBV2	once	TRBD1	TRBJ1-4	TGTGCCAGCAGGGCGACAGGGGGAGGGAATGAAAAACTGTTTTTT	CASRATGGGNEKLFF
TRBV28	.	.	TRBJ1-2	TGTGCCAGCACTAAACGGGGGAGGGACTATGGCTACACCTTC	CASTKRGRDYGYTF
TRBV2	.	.	TRBJ2-7	TGTGCCAGCAGAGTGGACAGCTCGGCCTACTACGAGCAGTACTTC	CASRVDSSAYYEQYF
TRBV5-4	.	TRBD1	TRBJ1-2	TGTGCCAGCAGCTTGGAGACAGGGGGTGGAGGCTACACCTTC	CASSLETGGGGYTF
TRBV6-6	.	TRBD1	TRBJ2-7	TGTGCCAGCAGTTGGAAAGGGTGGGCAGGGGGTAACGAGCAGTACTTC	CASSWKGWAGGNEQYF
TRBV5-4	.	.	TRBJ2-7	TGTGCCAGCAGCTTCCGGGCCGCGAACTCCTACGAGCAGTACTTC	CASSFRAANSYEQYF
TRBV6-2/TRBV6-3	.	TRBD2	TRBJ2-7	TGTGCCAGCAGCCCGGAACTAGCGGGACCTTACTACGAGCAGTACTTC	CASSPELAGPYYEQYF
TRBV7-9	few	TRBD1	TRBJ2-5	TGTGCCAGCAGCCGGGACAGGGCACAAGAGACCCAGTACTTC	CASSRDRAQETQYF
TRBV29-1	.	.	TRBJ1-2	TGCAGCGCACAACAGGGTAACTATGGCTACACCTTC	CSAQQGNYGYTF
TRBV7-6	.	.	TRBJ2-6	TGTGCCAGCAGCTTAGAGGGAAGTGGGGCCAACGTCCTGACTTTC	CASSLEGSGANVLTF
TRBV7-9	.	TRBD2	TRBJ2-1	TGTGCCAGCAGCTTTGGTGCTAGCGGGTACTCCTACAATGAGCAGTTCTTC	CASSFGASGYSYNEQFF
TRBV5-1	.	.	TRBJ2-1	TGCGCCAGCAGCTTGGCGGCTAGAAGCTCCTACAATGAGCAGTTCTTC	CASSLAARSSYNEQFF
TRBV5-1	.	.	TRBJ2-3	TGCGCCAGCAGCCCCGCTACTAGCACAGATACGCAGTATTTT	CASSPATSTDTQYF
TRBV5-6	.	TRBD1	TRBJ2-1	TGTGCCAGCAGCCCGGAGGCCGGGACAGGGTTTGGGGAGCAGTTCTTC	CASSPEAGTGFGEQFF
TRBV28	.	TRBD1	TRBJ1-1	TGTGCCAATTCACAGGGGACTGAAGCTTTCTTT	CANSQGTEAFF
TRBV3-1/TRBV3-2	.	.	TRBJ2-1	TGTGCCAGCGCCCGGCGCGGGCCGGATGAGCAGTTCTTC	CASARRGPDEQFF
TRBV30	.	.	TRBJ2-7	TGTGCCTGGAGTAACAGGGACAATCTGGGGGAGCAGTACTTC	CAWSNRDNLGEQYF
TRBV11-3	.	.	TRBJ1-1	TGTGCCAGCAGCCTATCGACCCTGCCAATGAACACTGAAGCTTTCTTT	CASSLSTLPMNTEAFF
TRBV3-1/TRBV3-2	.	.	TRBJ2-3	TGTGCCAGCAGCCAATTTGATACGCAGTATTTT	CASSQFDTQYF
TRBV4-3	once	.	TRBJ2-2	TGCGCCAGCAGCCAAGGGAAGGGACAAGGAACCGGGGAGCTGTTTTTT	CASSQGKGQGTGELFF
TRBV30	.	.	TRBJ1-6	TGTGCCTGGACCCTCGGAGGGTCACTCTATAATTCACCCCTCCACTTT	CAWTLGGSLYNSPLHF
TRBV11-2	.	.	TRBJ1-6	TGTGCCAGCAGCTTATCAGGGGCCTATAATTCACCCCTCCACTTT	CASSLSGAYNSPLHF
TRBV11-2	.	.	TRBJ2-4	TGTGCCAGCAGCCTACCCGGTCAGGGGACCAAAAACATTCAGTACTTC	CASSLPGQGTKNIQYF
TRBV19	.	.	TRBJ1-5	TGTGCCAGTAGTATACAGACAGGAACCAATCAGCCCCAGCATTTT	CASSIQTGTNQPQHF
TRBV29-1	.	TRBD1	TRBJ2-7	TGCAGCGTTGCCTCCGGACAGGGCTACGAGCAGTACTTC	CSVASGQGYEQYF
TRBV10-2	.	.	TRBJ2-1	TGCGCCAGCAGTGAGTCCGAACGCATAATGAGCAAGTTCTTC	CASSESERIMSKFF
TRBV9	.	.	TRBJ2-2	TGTGCCAGCAGCTCAAATACGAACACCGGGGAGCTGTTTTTT	CASSSNTNTGELFF
TRBV2	once	TRBD1	TRBJ1-6	TGTGCCAGCAGGGACTTTTACAGGGGGAGCTCCTATAATTCACCCCTCCACTTT	CASRDFYRGSSYNSPLHF
TRBV25-1	once	TRBD2	TRBJ2-7	TGTGCCAGCAGTGGGCATACCTCGGGACTAGCGGACTCCTACGAGCAGTACTTC	CASSGHTSGLADSYEQYF
TRBV19	.	TRBD1	TRBJ1-1	TGTGCCAGTAGTAGAACAGGGGGCGCGGGCACTGAAGCTTTCTTT	CASSRTGGAGTEAFF
TRBV6-5	.	TRBD2	TRBJ2-3	TGTGCCAGCAGTCCGCTAGCGGGAGGTGCAGATACGCAGTATTTT	CASSPLAGGADTQYF
TRBV7-3	.	.	TRBJ2-3	TGTGCCAGCAGCTTATCAGGCGGGAAGCTAAATACGCAGTATTTT	CASSLSGGKLNTQYF
TRBV4-1	once	.	TRBJ2-2	TGCGCCAGCAGCCAAGAGGGGCAGGCCGGGGAGCTGTTTTTT	CASSQEGQAGELFF
TRBV18	.	TRBD1	TRBJ1-1	TGTGCCAGCTCAGGTCTTGGACAGGGTGGAACTGAAGCTTTCTTT	CASSGLGQGGTEAFF
TRBV6-5	.	.	TRBJ2-7	TGTGCCAGCAGAACCCCCTTGTACGAGCAGTACTTC	CASRTPLYEQYF
TRBV24-1	.	TRBD1	TRBJ2-6	TGTGCCACCAGTGATTTGCCCGGACAGGGGGGGTCTGGGGCCAACGTCCTGACTTTC	CATSDLPGQGGSGANVLTF
TRBV12-3/TRBV12-4	.	.	TRBJ2-5	TGTGCCAGCAGTTTGGATGGACAAGAGACCCAGTACTTC	CASSLDGQETQYF
TRBV3-1/TRBV3-2	.	.	TRBJ2-1	TGTGCCAGCAGGAAAAGTGGGAATGAGCAGTTCTTC	CASRKSGNEQFF
TRBV6-5	.	.	TRBJ1-5	TGTGCCAGCAGTTACTCGAGGTCAGGGAGTGGTCAGCCCCAGCATTTT	CASSYSRSGSGQPQHF
TRBV28	.	TRBD1	TRBJ2-2	TGTGCCAGCAGAACAGGGGTCACCGGGGAGCTGTTTTTT	CASRTGVTGELFF
TRBV18	.	.	TRBJ1-1	TGTGCCAGCTCACCAGCCATAAATGAAGCTTTCTTT	CASSPAINEAFF
TRBV4-2	.	TRBD1	TRBJ1-2	TGTGCCAGCAGCCAAGATGGGACAGTGCTCTATGGCTACACCTTC	CASSQDGTVLYGYTF